Below, 29 T cell receptor beta chains from the same sample are listed, as sequenced in a study of OX40 agonist ivuxolimab in advanced cancers. Profiled with immunoSEQ multiplex PCR; TCRdb holds only in-frame clones, not every one. The profile covers 75,000 to 100,000 clones, with about 86% appearing a single time and 5.5% taken by the ten largest. The sequencing used CD4+ or CD8+ T cells sorted from blood, collected in a trial of the OX40 agonist ivuxolimab. Receptors originate from an adult with an advanced solid tumor such as melanoma, head and neck, liver or kidney cancer.

This chain joins TRBV9 and TRBJ2-6; TRBD1 or TRBD2 may be the D gene (5 bases each). Between the trimmed V and J ends, which lost 3 bases and 1 base, there was a span of 20 bases. Germline V gene data show CDR1 as SGDLS and CDR2 as YYNGEE. This CDR3 comprises 19 residues. The CDR3 DNA reads TGTGCCAGCAGCGAAAGGGACGCTACTCGGAGGTCTGGGGCCAACGTCCTGACTTTC. This gives the protein CASSERDATRRSGANVLTF. Filled out from reference TRBV9 and TRBJ2-6, the complete variable domain reads DSGVTQTPKHLITATGQRVTLRCSPRSGDLSVYWYQQSLDQGLQFLIQYYNGEERAKGNILERFSAQQFPDLHSELNLSSLELGDSALYFCASSERDATRRSGANVLTFGAGSRLTVL.

The rearrangement joins TRBV4-1 to TRBJ2-5, with D possibly TRBD2 on 6 matching bases. This CDR3 is built from 13 residues. V lost 8 bases and J lost 5, with 15 bases in between. Germline-derived CDR1 and CDR2 are MGHRA and YSYEKL. In nucleotides, the CDR3 is TGCGCCAGCGGGAGGCAGGGCCGGGAGACCCAGTACTTC. This encodes CASGRQGRETQYF.

The chain couples TRBV6-4 to TRBJ2-1; no firm D call. The CDR3 length is 11 residues. Germline CDR1 reads MRHNA; CDR2 reads SNTAGT. V was shortened by 0 bases and J by 11 bases, with 5 bases between the two germline ends. The CDR3 nucleotides read TGTGCCAGCAGTGACTCGAGTAAGCAGTTCTTC. This codes for CASSDSSKQFF.

This clone came up once. The chain employs TRBV6-5 and TRBJ1-1; no reliable D call. The CDR3 has 14 residues. Germline V gene sequence: CDR1 MNHEY, CDR2 SVGAGI. Trimming stripped 2 bases from V and 4 bases from J, with 11 bases between. CDR3 loop: CASSYTNSPTEAFF. In DNA, the CDR3 is TGTGCCAGCAGTTACACAAACAGTCCCACTGAAGCTTTCTTT.

The J gene is TRBJ1-5, the V gene TRBV6-1, with D hard to call. Germline V gene data show CDR1 as MNHNS and CDR2 as SASEGT. Trimming took off 3 bases at V and 6 bases at J, with 9 bases between the two ends. CDR3 length equals 13 residues. The CDR3 here is CASSDPDGQPQHF. For the CDR3, the DNA is TGTGCCAGCAGTGATCCTGACGGTCAGCCCCAGCATTTT.

As for this clone: An end of the junction does not agree with germline; a read error may underlie this. Other nucleotide sequences in the sample specify the same CDR3. The chain couples TRBV5-1 to TRBJ1-4, with D possibly TRBD1 on 5 matching bases. The V gene's germline CDR1 is SGHRS and CDR2 YFSETQ. This CDR3 has 15 amino acids. The DNA of the CDR3 is TGCGCCAGCAGCTTGGAAGGGGTCCGAAATGAAAAACTGTTCTTT. Translation gives CASSLEGVRNEKLFF. The full variable domain, in which reference TRBV5-1 and TRBJ1-4 provide the parts outside the CDR3, is KAGVTQTPRYLIKTRGQQVTLSCSPISGHRSVSWYQQTPGQGLQFLFEYFSETQRNKGNFPGRFSGRQFSNSRSEMNVSTLELGDSALYLCASSLEGVRNEKLFFGSGTQLSVL.

The chain carries TRBV7-6 and TRBJ2-2, with TRBD2 matching 9 bases. This CDR3 comprises 16 residues. After removal of 5 bases from V and 4 bases from J, the junction contained 8 bases not matched to a gene. Per the germline V gene, CDR1 is SGHVS and CDR2 is FNYEAQ. The CDR3 reads CASSQLSGSRTGELFF. The CDR3 DNA reads as TGTGCCAGCAGCCAACTTAGCGGGAGTCGCACCGGGGAGCTGTTTTTT.

The genes are TRBV6-5 and TRBJ2-7; 8 bases match TRBD1. CDR1 is MNHEY and CDR2 is SVGAGI in the germline V gene. The CDR3 sequence is 14 residues long. With 6 bases clipped from V and 1 base from J, the junction kept 5 bases outside the gene matches. The CDR3 here is CASSRQGRSYEQYF. The CDR3 DNA is TGTGCCAGCAGCCGACAGGGGAGGTCCTACGAGCAGTACTTC.

This clone was observed once. At one end, the junction sequence differs from germline, possibly due to a read error. The rearrangement uses TRBV7-7 and TRBJ2-1, with TRBD1 matching 9 bases. Germline loops: CDR1 SSHAT, CDR2 FNYEAQ (reference sequence). The CDR3 totals 14 residues. CDR3 DNA: TGTGCTAGCAGCTTAGAACAGGGGGCCTATGAGCAGTTCTTC. Translation gives CASSLEQGAYEQFF.

The chain employs TRBV6-5 and TRBJ2-7, with a tentative D call TRBD2 (6 bases). The CDR3 runs 13 residues. V was shortened by 6 bases and J by 3 bases, with 12 bases between the two germline ends. CDR1 and CDR2 from the germline V gene are MNHEY and SVGAGI. CDR3 sequence: CASRPGGYYEQYF. DNA for the CDR3: TGTGCCAGCAGGCCCGGGGGATACTACGAGCAGTACTTC.

In its sample, this clone was seen once. The chain has TRBV6-5 and TRBJ1-3; no reliable D call. Germline CDR1 and CDR2: MNHEY and SVGAGI. V gave up 0 bases and J gave up 7 bases, with 10 bases separating them. The CDR3 runs 14 residues. CDR3 residues: CASSYSGTRNTIYF. CDR3 nucleotides: TGTGCCAGCAGTTACTCGGGCACCAGGAACACCATATATTTT.

This chain links TRBV30 with TRBJ1-6, with 9 bases lining up with TRBD1. The germline V gene encodes CDR1 GTSNPN and CDR2 SVGIG (reference sequence). CDR3 length equals 15 residues. The trim removed 0 bases at V and 10 bases at J, leaving 7 bases unmatched. The CDR3 bases are TGTGCCTGGAGTGTCGGGACAGGGATAGGGTCACCCCTCCACTTT. Translation: CAWSVGTGIGSPLHF.

The V and J genes are TRBV30 and TRBJ2-2; 8 bases map to TRBD1. CDR1 GTSNPN and CDR2 SVGIG come from the germline V gene (reference sequence). This CDR3 region has 14 residues. V shed 7 bases and J 5 bases; nucleotides not matched to a gene: 9. CDR3 bases: TGTGCCTCTTCGGGACAGGTGGTGACCGGGGAGCTGTTTTTT. Translation: CASSGQVVTGELFF. Together with reference TRBV30 and TRBJ2-2, the CDR3 gives the full variable domain: SQTIHQWPATLVQPVGSPLSLECTVEGTSNPNLYWYRQAAGRGLQLLFYSVGIGQISSEVPQNLSASRPQDRQFILSSKKLLLSDSGFYLCASSGQVVTGELFFGEGSRLTVL.

J is TRBJ2-5 and V is TRBV6-1; TRBD2 agrees at 9 bases. V lost 1 base and J lost 4; bases outside the gene matches: 1. CDR1 and CDR2 (germline): MNHNS, SASEGT. This CDR3 is built from 14 residues. The CDR3 DNA sequence: TGTGCCAGCAGTGAAGGGACTAGCGTAGAGACCCAGTACTTC. Its translation is CASSEGTSVETQYF.

The chain links TRBV30 to TRBJ2-5; 8 bases are shared with TRBD1. This CDR3 has 15 amino acids. Trimming took 0 bases from V and 7 from J; bases not matched to a gene: 10. The germline V gene encodes CDR1 GTSNPN and CDR2 SVGIG (reference sequence). The CDR3: CAWSVGGDRGGTQYF. The CDR3 bases are TGTGCCTGGAGTGTAGGGGGCGACAGGGGTGGGACCCAGTACTTC.

V usage is TRBV11-1 and J usage is TRBJ1-1; TRBD1 matches at 10 bases. The trim removed 6 bases at V and 10 bases at J, leaving 8 bases unmatched. This CDR3 is 13 amino acids long. Germline values: CDR1 SGHAT, CDR2 FQDESV (reference sequence). In DNA form, the CDR3 reads TGTGCCAGCAGTCTCGGACAGGGGGATCGAGCTTTCTTT. The encoded protein is CASSLGQGDRAFF.

This chain connects TRBV30 to TRBJ2-3; D is unclear. The CDR3 loop spans 14 amino acids. Trimming pared 0 bases from V and 1 base from J, leaving 8 bases between. Germline loops: CDR1 GTSNPN, CDR2 SVGIG (reference sequence). The CDR3 here is CAWSVGLGTDTQYF. CDR3 coding DNA: TGTGCCTGGAGTGTAGGGTTAGGCACAGATACGCAGTATTTT.

CDR3 protein: CASSLTLTGSFAYEQYF. The CDR3 nucleotides are TGCGCCAGCAGCTTGACCCTAACAGGAAGTTTTGCCTACGAGCAGTACTTC. This chain joins TRBV5-1 and TRBJ2-7; D perhaps matches TRBD1 (5 bases). This CDR3 has 17 amino acids. The germline CDR1 and CDR2 sequences are SGHRS and YFSETQ. V shed 1 base and J shed 2 bases, with 19 bases lying between them.

This chain joins TRBV11-1 and TRBJ2-3; 9 nucleotides align to TRBD1. The germline V gene encodes CDR1 SGHAT and CDR2 FQDESV (reference sequence). V was clipped by 5 bases and J by 3 bases; unmatched bases: 0. There are 13 residues in the CDR3. CDR3: CASSGQGTDTQYF. The CDR3 DNA follows: TGTGCCAGCAGCGGACAGGGGACAGATACGCAGTATTTT.

J is TRBJ2-3 and V is TRBV7-2; D not resolved. V dropped 3 bases and J dropped 8 bases, with 6 bases sitting between them. CDR3 size: 11 residues. Germline V lookup: CDR1 SGHTA, CDR2 FQGNSA. In DNA form, the CDR3 reads TGTGCCAGCAGCTTTCCGGGTACGCAGTATTTT. Amino acid sequence: CASSFPGTQYF. The whole variable domain, filled in from reference TRBV7-2 and TRBJ2-3, reads GAGVSQSPSNKVTEKGKDVELRCDPISGHTALYWYRQSLGQGLEFLIYFQGNSAPDKSGLPSDRFSAERTGGSVSTLTIQRTQQEDSAVYLCASSFPGTQYFGPGTRLTVL.

The chain joins TRBV7-2 to TRBJ2-7, with no clear D. Trimming took 5 bases from V and 4 from J, leaving 12 bases between them. Germline V gene sequence: CDR1 SGHTA, CDR2 FQGNSA. The CDR3 is 13 residues long. The CDR3 DNA is TGTGCCAGCAGCCCCGACTCTTTTTACGAGCAGTACTTC. Translating it yields CASSPDSFYEQYF.

The rearrangement joins TRBV27 to TRBJ2-1; D possibly corresponds to TRBD1 (7 bases). Trimming took off 6 bases at V and 6 bases at J, with 18 bases between the two ends. Germline assignment: CDR1 MNHEY and CDR2 SMNVEV (reference sequence). This CDR3 is 15 amino acids long. CDR3 coding DNA: TGTGCCAGCAGCCCAGGACCAGGGGGGCCCAATGAGCAGTTCTTC. Translated: CASSPGPGGPNEQFF.

The chain employs TRBV7-9 and TRBJ2-5; TRBD1 aligns across 7 bases. The CDR3 covers 13 residues. CDR1 is SEHNR, CDR2 FQNEAQ, per germline (reference sequence). The junction had 4 bases not matched to a gene; V was cut back by 4 bases and J by 5 bases. CDR3 DNA sequence: TGTGCCAGCAGCTCGACAGGGTCGGAGACCCAGTACTTC. Amino acid sequence: CASSSTGSETQYF.

The J gene is TRBJ2-3, the V gene TRBV6-1; 7 positions agree with TRBD2. The CDR3 is 13 residues long. The V and J ends lost 5 bases and 9 bases, in that order; junction bases with no gene match: 8. The germline V gene has CDR1 MNHNS and CDR2 SASEGT. DNA of the CDR3: TGTGCCAGCAGTCTGTGGGGGGAGGGGACGCAGTATTTT. Translating gives CASSLWGEGTQYF.

The chain employs TRBV7-3 and TRBJ2-1, with D perhaps TRBD1 or TRBD2 (5 bases each). V shed 5 bases and J shed 10 bases, with 18 bases lying between them. Germline lookup yields CDR1 SGHTA and CDR2 FQGTGA. The length of the CDR3 is 14 residues. CDR3 DNA sequence: TGTGCCAGCAGCCCTAACCACCCAGGGAGCGAGCAGTTCTTC. Translation gives CASSPNHPGSEQFF.

This clone turned up a few times. The chain is built from TRBV5-1 and TRBJ1-6; 7 nucleotides align to TRBD1. Per the germline V gene, CDR1 is SGHRS and CDR2 is YFSETQ. The CDR3 is 16 residues long. V shed 4 bases and J 0 bases; nucleotides not matched to a gene: 4. The CDR3 is CASSDREVSYNSPLHF. The DNA for the CDR3 is TGCGCCAGCAGCGACAGGGAAGTCTCCTATAATTCACCCCTCCACTTT.

This chain connects TRBV7-3 to TRBJ2-1; no clear D gene. The CDR3 sequence is 13 residues long. Looked up from germline, CDR1 is SGHTA and CDR2 is FQGTGA. Deletions cut 2 bases from V and 7 bases from J, with 9 bases between. The CDR3 nucleotides read TGTGCCAGCAGCTTATACAAGGCAAATGAGCAGTTCTTC. Translation gives CASSLYKANEQFF. The full variable domain, rest sourced from reference TRBV7-3 and TRBJ2-1, is GAGVSQTPSNKVTEKGKYVELRCDPISGHTALYWYRQSLGQGPEFLIYFQGTGAADDSGLPNDRFFAVRPEGSVSTLKIQRTERGDSAVYLCASSLYKANEQFFGPGTRLTVL.

This chain connects TRBV2 to TRBJ2-7; D is possibly TRBD1 (5 bases). Germline assignment: CDR1 SNHLY and CDR2 FYNNEI. The CDR3 runs to 13 residues. Trimming shortened V by 6 bases and J by 3 bases, and 12 bases separated the two germline ends. CDR3 loop: CASRKAGNYEQYF. Here the CDR3 DNA reads TGTGCCAGCAGGAAGGCAGGGAACTACGAGCAGTACTTC. Variable domain in full (rest from reference TRBV2 and TRBJ2-7): EPEVTQTPSHQVTQMGQEVILRCVPISNHLYFYWYRQILGQKVEFLVSFYNNEISEKSEIFDDQFSVERPDGSNFTLKIRSTKLEDSAMYFCASRKAGNYEQYFGPGTRLTVT.

The chain couples TRBV4-1 to TRBJ1-2, with 8 positions matching TRBD1. Germline V gene data show CDR1 as MGHRA and CDR2 as YSYEKL. J lost 5 bases, V lost 1 base, and 18 bases had no gene match. The CDR3 loop spans 19 amino acids. CDR3 sequence reads: CASSQAQDGQGTIYYGYTF. In DNA form, the CDR3 reads TGCGCCAGCAGCCAAGCCCAGGACGGACAGGGTACGATTTATTATGGCTACACCTTC.